These 26 T cell receptor beta chains came from one sample sequenced in a study of regulatory T cells. The antigens these receptors bind are not known. The primer mix had 52 TRBV and 13 TRBJ primers. Using immunoSEQ multiplex PCR, the repertoire was profiled, and TCRdb retains in-frame clones only, with some absent. The table has tens of thousands of clones, about nine tenths seen once; the top ten hold approximately 2.4%. Study-wide results and limits: In CD3G-deficient patients, conventional CD4+ T cells were enriched for hydrophobic CDR3 residues at positions 6 and 7.

The sequencing input was conventional CD4+ T cells sorted from blood. The receptors were sampled from a person aged 18 to 35 with CD3G deficiency.

Written as DNA, the CDR3 is TGTGCCATCAGGGCTAGCCGATCCCCCTACAATGAGCAGTTCTTC. It yields the protein CAIRASRSPYNEQFF. The V gene is TRBV10-3, the J gene TRBJ2-1, with D possibly being TRBD2 (5 bases). The CDR3 consists of 15 residues. The V and J ends lost 6 bases and 2 bases respectively, with 14 bases between them. The germline gives CDR1 ENHRY, CDR2 SYGVKD.

V and J are TRBV11-2 and TRBJ2-7, with 9 bases matching TRBD1. Losses at the gene ends were 3 bases for V and 5 bases for J; bases not matched to a gene: 8. CDR1 and CDR2 from the germline V gene are SGHAT and FQNNGV. This CDR3 has 15 residues. Written as DNA, the CDR3 is TGTGCCAGCAGCTTCACGGGACAGGGTATCCACGAGCAGTACTTC. Protein: CASSFTGQGIHEQYF.

The chain combines TRBV5-5 with TRBJ2-6, with 7 bases fitting TRBD2. V shed 4 bases, J shed 5 bases, and the junction held 6 bases outside the gene matches. Germline assignment: CDR1 SGHKS and CDR2 YYEKEE (reference sequence). The CDR3 is 15 amino acids. DNA of the CDR3: TGTGCCAGCAGCCTGGGGGGGAACAGGGCCAACGTCCTGACTTTC. This gives the protein CASSLGGNRANVLTF.

The chain is built from TRBV5-1 and TRBJ2-3; no definite D call. V was cut by 0 bases and J by 5 bases, with 4 bases left in between. The CDR3 is made up of 12 amino acids. The germline V gene has CDR1 SGHRS and CDR2 YFSETQ. The CDR3 DNA reads as TGCGCCAGCAGCTTGGCCGGAGATACGCAGTATTTT. Protein: CASSLAGDTQYF.

The V and J genes are TRBV6-1 and TRBJ2-7; D call uncertain. V lost 5 bases and J 7 bases, leaving 15 bases between the germline ends. Germline V gives CDR1 MNHNS, CDR2 SASEGT. The CDR3 is 13 amino acids. CDR3 sequence (DNA): TGTGCCAGCAGTCCAATGGGTCGTCGGGAGCAGTACTTC. This sequence encodes CASSPMGRREQYF.

V usage is TRBV7-8 and J usage is TRBJ2-7, with TRBD1 matching 9 bases. This CDR3 contains 15 residues. V trimming: 4 bases; J trimming: 5 bases; junction bases outside the gene matches: 9. Germline V gene lookup returns CDR1 SGHVS and CDR2 FQNEAQ. The CDR3 spells CASSSSGQGVHEQYF. CDR3 DNA sequence: TGTGCCAGCAGCTCATCGGGACAGGGCGTCCACGAGCAGTACTTC.

The chain links TRBV19 to TRBJ2-2; 9 nucleotides line up with TRBD2. Trimming cost V 1 base and J 4 bases; bases outside gene matches: 4. The germline CDR1 and CDR2 sequences are LNHDA and SQIVND (reference sequence). CDR3 size: 16 residues. CDR3: CASSIGSGSGTGELFF. The CDR3 DNA reads TGTGCCAGTAGTATAGGTAGCGGGAGCGGCACCGGGGAGCTGTTTTTT.

DNA of the CDR3: TGTGCCAGCAGTGAAACCCTAGGGAACTATGGCTACACCTTC. Translated, it gives CASSETLGNYGYTF. The V gene is TRBV6-1, the J gene TRBJ1-2; D unclear. CDR1 and CDR2 from the germline V gene are MNHNS and SASEGT. V dropped 2 bases and J dropped 2 bases, with 9 bases sitting between them. This CDR3 has 14 residues.

Details on this clone: A read error may produce the germline difference seen at one junction end. CDR3 nucleotides: TGTGCCAGCAGCTTCGGGAGACAGGGCTCCTTCGAGCAGTACTTC. As protein: CASSFGRQGSFEQYF. The gene calls are TRBV7-3 and TRBJ2-7; maybe TRBD1 (7 bases). The CDR3 contains 15 residues. Germline CDR1 SGHTA, CDR2 FQGTGA.

By sample share, this clone is medium-sized. The chain's CDR3 is CASSSGATNEKLFF. CDR3 bases: TGTGCCAGCAGTTCCGGTGCAACTAATGAAAAACTGTTTTTT. This chain uses TRBV27 with TRBJ1-4; no clear D. This CDR3 contains 14 residues. V gave up 4 bases and J gave up 0 bases, with 6 bases separating them. Germline CDR1 reads MNHEY; CDR2 reads SMNVEV (reference sequence). Together with reference TRBV27 and TRBJ1-4, the CDR3 gives the full variable domain: EAQVTQNPRYLITVTGKKLTVTCSQNMNHEYMSWYRQDPGLGLRQIYYSMNVEVTDKGDVPEGYKVSRKEKRNFPLILESPSPNQTSLYFCASSSGATNEKLFFGSGTQLSVL.

The rearrangement links TRBV5-1 to TRBJ2-6, with 7 bases matching TRBD1. With 0 bases clipped from V and 2 bases from J, the junction kept 2 bases outside the gene matches. The CDR3 is made up of 16 amino acids. Germline loops: CDR1 SGHRS, CDR2 YFSETQ. This chain's CDR3 is CASSLATGPGANVLTF. As DNA, the CDR3 is TGCGCCAGCAGCTTGGCGACAGGGCCTGGGGCCAACGTCCTGACTTTC.

The genes are TRBV6-1 and TRBJ2-7; 10 bases fit TRBD2. The CDR3 runs to 12 residues. The germline gives CDR1 MNHNS, CDR2 SASEGT. J was trimmed by 7 bases and V by 8 bases; bases with no gene match: 5. CDR3 nucleotides: TGTGCCAGCTCCGGGACTAGCGTTGAGCAGTACTTC. Translated, it gives CASSGTSVEQYF.

The V and J genes are TRBV6-1 and TRBJ2-7; D ambiguous. Trimming stripped 5 bases from V and 7 bases from J, with 15 bases between. This CDR3 region has 13 residues. Germline V CDR1 and CDR2: MNHNS, SASEGT. CDR3 DNA: TGTGCCAGCAGTTTCTGGTCCTTGGGGGAGCAGTACTTC. Translated, it gives CASSFWSLGEQYF.

V gene TRBV19 combines with J gene TRBJ2-2; 7 bases agree with TRBD1. CDR1 is LNHDA, CDR2 SQIVND, per germline (reference sequence). Germline trimming cut 6 bases from V and 0 bases from J; bases unmatched to any gene: 4. This CDR3 has 15 amino acids. The CDR3 sequence is CASRLDRANTGELFF. In DNA form, the CDR3 reads TGTGCCAGTAGACTCGACAGGGCGAACACCGGGGAGCTGTTTTTT.

CDR3 coding DNA: TGTGCCAGCTCACCGGGACAGGCAGATACGCAGTATTTT. Translation gives CASSPGQADTQYF. This rearrangement joins TRBV18 to TRBJ2-3, with 8 bases lining up with TRBD1. The CDR3 sequence is 13 residues long. Germline lookup yields CDR1 KGHSH and CDR2 LQKENI. V was clipped by 3 bases and J by 4 bases; unmatched bases: 0. Full variable domain (missing parts from reference TRBV18 and TRBJ2-3): NAGVMQNPRHLVRRRGQEARLRCSPMKGHSHVYWYRQLPEEGLKFMVYLQKENIIDESGMPKERFSAEFPKEGPSILRIQQVVRGDSAAYFCASSPGQADTQYFGPGTRLTVL.

Here the CDR3 reads CASSRLTGPTGELFF. CDR3 DNA: TGTGCCAGCAGCCGCCTGACAGGGCCCACCGGGGAGCTGTTTTTT. This sequence joins TRBV28 and TRBJ2-2, with TRBD1 matching over 7 bases. The CDR3 has 15 amino acids. The germline V gene has CDR1 MDHEN and CDR2 SYDVKM. Trimming at V came to 6 bases and at J to 4 bases, leaving 8 bases not matched to a gene.

The chain joins TRBV7-9 to TRBJ1-6; the D is unclear. This CDR3 has 14 residues. Germline CDR1 is SEHNR and CDR2 is FQNEAQ (reference sequence). V lost 1 base and J lost 7, with 8 bases in between. The chain's CDR3 is CASSLEAWNSPLHF. The CDR3 DNA is TGTGCCAGCAGCTTAGAGGCCTGGAATTCACCCCTCCACTTT.

The chain is built from TRBV5-1 and TRBJ2-3; D unclear. The germline V gene has CDR1 SGHRS and CDR2 YFSETQ. The CDR3 runs to 12 residues. Trimming left V 0 bases short and J 4 bases short, with 3 bases between. CDR3 protein: CASSLGADTQYF. In DNA form, the CDR3 reads TGCGCCAGCAGCTTGGGGGCAGATACGCAGTATTTT.

The chain joins TRBV7-9 to TRBJ2-3, with D unresolved. The germline gives CDR1 SEHNR, CDR2 FQNEAQ (reference sequence). V shed 4 bases and J shed 4 bases, with 9 bases lying between them. The CDR3 covers 13 residues. The CDR3 DNA reads as TGTGCCAGCAGCTACATCCTAGCAGATACGCAGTATTTT. It specifies CASSYILADTQYF. Variable domain in full (rest from reference TRBV7-9 and TRBJ2-3): DTGVSQNPRHKITKRGQNVTFRCDPISEHNRLYWYRQTLGQGPEFLTYFQNEAQLEKSRLLSDRFSAERPKGSFSTLEIQRTEQGDSAMYLCASSYILADTQYFGPGTRLTVL.

This sequence joins TRBV7-9 and TRBJ2-1; TRBD2 agrees at 8 bases. After removal of 4 bases from V and 2 bases from J, the junction contained 1 base not matched to a gene. This CDR3 is built from 14 residues. CDR1 and CDR2 (germline): SEHNR, FQNEAQ (reference sequence). The CDR3, as DNA: TGTGCCAGCAGCTCGACTAGCGCCTACAATGAGCAGTTCTTC. Translated: CASSSTSAYNEQFF.

This chain's CDR3 is CASSSGPGYTF. The DNA for the CDR3 is TGTGCCAGCAGCTCGGGACCTGGCTACACCTTC. V is TRBV11-2 and J is TRBJ1-2, with D tentatively TRBD1 (5 bases). CDR3 length: 11 amino acids. V was cut by 4 bases and J by 7 bases, with 7 bases left in between. Germline assignment: CDR1 SGHAT and CDR2 FQNNGV. The variable domain in full, completed from reference TRBV11-2 and TRBJ1-2, reads EAGVAQSPRYKIIEKRQSVAFWCNPISGHATLYWYQQILGQGPKLLIQFQNNGVVDDSQLPKDRFSAERLKGVDSTLKIQPAKLEDSAVYLCASSSGPGYTFGSGTRLTVV.

This CDR3 reads CASSTRTGEAFF. CDR3 DNA: TGTGCCAGCAGCACTAGGACAGGAGAAGCTTTCTTT. This chain links TRBV7-8 with TRBJ1-1, with TRBD1 matching over 7 bases. Per germline, CDR1 SGHVS and CDR2 FQNEAQ. J was trimmed by 8 bases and V by 5 bases; bases with no gene match: 5. The CDR3 totals 12 residues.

The chain couples TRBV28 to TRBJ2-2; possibly TRBD2 for D (6 bases). The V and J ends lost 2 bases and 6 bases respectively, with 16 bases between them. Germline assignment: CDR1 MDHEN and CDR2 SYDVKM. There are 16 residues in the CDR3. DNA of the CDR3: TGTGCCAGCAGTTTAGGGGGGTTTGAGGCGCCCGGGGAGCTGTTTTTT. Its protein is CASSLGGFEAPGELFF.

The chain employs TRBV5-1 and TRBJ2-1; no definite D call. The germline V gene has CDR1 SGHRS and CDR2 YFSETQ. V was clipped by 4 bases and J by 4 bases, with 15 bases between them. The CDR3 sequence is 15 residues long. The CDR3 loop reads CASSPELHTYNEQFF. As DNA, the CDR3 is TGCGCCAGCAGCCCGGAGTTACACACTTACAATGAGCAGTTCTTC.

The chain employs TRBV19 and TRBJ2-5; no reliable D call. Trimming stripped 6 bases from V and 5 bases from J, with 13 bases between. Germline CDR1 reads LNHDA; CDR2 reads SQIVND (reference sequence). This CDR3 comprises 13 residues. In DNA form, the CDR3 reads TGTGCCAGTAGCCTCACCGTGAAGGAGACCCAGTACTTC. Its protein product is CASSLTVKETQYF.

Relative to its sample, this clone is medium-sized. The chain carries TRBV10-2 and TRBJ1-2, with no clear D. Germline V gene lookup returns CDR1 WSHSY and CDR2 SAAADI. The CDR3 length is 13 residues. Trimming shortened V by 1 base and J by 7 bases, and 10 bases separated the two germline ends. CDR3 sequence (DNA): TGCGCCAGCAGTGAGTTGAGGAGCGGTGGCTACACCTTC. Translation gives CASSELRSGGYTF.